This TCR beta chain was sequenced in a study of post-analysis software for immune sequencing data. Each TCR beta cDNA library carried unique molecular identifiers. In TCRdb, the PCR reads were re-called with MiXCR into one record per CDR3 protein. The table records approximately 160,000 distinct CDR3 sequences, over 25% of them present only once. This clonotype was seen at least ten times. Its target is unknown. General observations from the study: Compared against controls, patients with multiple sclerosis displayed significantly lower normalized Chao1 diversity. About five TRBV segments appeared more often in patients than in controls, and TRBV5-6, TRBV5-1 and TRBV20-1 were among these. Analysis by F measure revealed that same-batch samples clustered strongly together.

The germline gives CDR1 LGHDT, CDR2 YNNKEL (reference sequence). The ends lost 0 bases at V and 6 bases at J; junction bases unmatched: 3. This CDR3 has 14 residues. This TCR came from a girl between 10 and 17 years old with multiple sclerosis. Sample: blood. The genes are TRBV3-1 and TRBJ2-7; 9 bases align to TRBD2. This CDR3 is CASSQDTLAGEQYF. Written as DNA, the CDR3 is TGTGCCAGCAGCCAAGATACACTAGCGGGCGAGCAGTACTTC.